These 19 T cell receptor beta chains were all obtained from the same sample, sequenced in a study of CD8 T cells in Susac syndrome. Roughly 0.45 to 1 ug RNA was reverse transcribed with random hexamers. TCRdb reanalysed the immunoSEQ multiplex PCR reads using MiXCR and keeps one entry per CDR3 protein. Of around 180,000 distinct CDR3 sequences listed, 80% to 95% are singletons. What was sequenced was CD4+ T cells from PBMCs. The receptor set was obtained from a human donor with multiple sclerosis.

CDR3 DNA sequence: TGTGCCAGCTCCTCGGACAGGGTCAATGAGCAGTTCTTC. Translating gives CASSSDRVNEQFF. V and J are TRBV18 and TRBJ2-1; 8 positions match TRBD1. V lost 6 bases to trimming and J lost 6 bases; unmatched junction nucleotides: 4. Germline V gene sequence: CDR1 KGHSH, CDR2 LQKENI. This CDR3 has 13 residues.

The chain recombines TRBV20-1 with TRBJ2-7, with D maybe TRBD1 (5 bases). Deletions cut 3 bases from V and 2 bases from J, with 8 bases between. The CDR3 length is 12 residues. Germline CDR1 and CDR2: DFQATT and SNEGSKA (reference sequence). CDR3 region: CSASRGPYEQYF. The CDR3 region has the DNA TGCAGTGCTAGTAGGGGTCCCTACGAGCAGTACTTC.

CDR3 sequence reads: CSVSQGGEKLFF. In DNA form, the CDR3 reads TGCAGCGTTAGCCAGGGCGGCGAAAAACTGTTTTTT. This rearrangement joins TRBV29-1 to TRBJ1-4; TRBD1 is a possible D gene (5 bases). This CDR3 has 12 amino acids. V lost 5 bases to trimming and J lost 8 bases, with 12 bases between them. Germline CDR1 is SQVTM and CDR2 is ANQGSEA. Full variable domain (missing parts from reference TRBV29-1 and TRBJ1-4): SAVISQKPSRDICQRGTSLTIQCQVDSQVTMMFWYRQQPGQSLTLIATANQGSEATYESGFVIDKFPISRPNLTFSTLTVSNMSPEDSSIYLCSVSQGGEKLFFGSGTQLSVL.

The chain uses TRBV5-1 and TRBJ2-7; TRBD2 agrees at 11 bases. Losses at the gene ends were 4 bases for V and 3 bases for J; bases not matched to a gene: 6. The CDR3 has 15 amino acids. From germline, CDR1 is SGHRS and CDR2 YFSETQ. The DNA of the CDR3 is TGCGCCAGCAGCCAAACTAGCGGGGGAGGCTACGAGCAGTACTTC. Translated, it gives CASSQTSGGGYEQYF.

The rearrangement uses TRBV7-9 and TRBJ2-6, with D uncertain. Trimming stripped 7 bases from V and 0 bases from J, with 13 bases between. CDR1 SEHNR and CDR2 FQNEAQ come from the germline V gene (reference sequence). The length of the CDR3 is 16 residues. The CDR3 DNA reads TGTGCCAGCATAGGGCAGGCTAGCTCTGGGGCCAACGTCCTGACTTTC. Its translation is CASIGQASSGANVLTF.

Comments on this clonotype: The junction shows a germline mismatch at one end, possibly a read error. The gene calls are TRBV12-3 or TRBV12-4 and TRBJ2-7; D may be TRBD1 or TRBD2 (6 bases each). The CDR3 covers 11 residues. CDR3 sequence reads: CASSSWRGLAF. The CDR3 bases are TGTGCCAGCAGTTCCTGGAGGGGGTTGGCCTTC.

The chain is built from TRBV20-1 and TRBJ2-3; D is unresolved. V lost 2 bases and J lost 5, with 11 bases in between. CDR3 length: 13 amino acids. Looked up from germline, CDR1 is DFQATT and CDR2 is SNEGSKA (reference sequence). The CDR3 DNA sequence: TGCAGTGCTAGAAAGCCCGGCGGAGATACGCAGTATTTT. Translated: CSARKPGGDTQYF.

The rearrangement joins TRBV4-3 to TRBJ2-1, with TRBD2 matching over 8 bases. Unmatched junction bases numbered 14, after V lost 0 bases and J lost 4 bases. The CDR3 runs to 19 residues. Germline values: CDR1 LGHNA, CDR2 YSLEER. The DNA of the CDR3 is TGCGCCAGCAGCCAAGATTGGGCCAGCGGGAGAATCTCGTACAATGAGCAGTTCTTC. Translation gives CASSQDWASGRISYNEQFF.

The chain uses TRBV19 and TRBJ1-5, with D possibly being TRBD1 (5 bases). V was pared by 3 bases and J by 2 bases, with 11 bases between. The V gene's germline CDR1 is LNHDA and CDR2 SQIVND (reference sequence). The length of the CDR3 is 15 residues. The CDR3 DNA reads TGTGCCAGTAGTATGGGGGGATTGGGCAATCAGCCCCAGCATTTT. Protein: CASSMGGLGNQPQHF.

V gene TRBV28 combines with J gene TRBJ2-7; D is tentatively TRBD1 or TRBD2 (6 bases each). Germline lookup yields CDR1 MDHEN and CDR2 SYDVKM. CDR3 length: 15 amino acids. V was cut by 5 bases and J by 1 base, with 15 bases left in between. The CDR3 region is CASSAGTPLSYEQYF. CDR3 DNA sequence: TGTGCCAGCAGTGCGGGGACACCTCTTTCCTACGAGCAGTACTTC.

This clonotype has only a few counts. The rearrangement uses TRBV7-2 and TRBJ2-7, with D perhaps matching TRBD2 (6 bases). CDR1 SGHTA and CDR2 FQGNSA come from the germline V gene. The CDR3 length is 12 residues. V lost 5 bases and J lost 3, with 8 bases in between. The CDR3 spells CASSHGSYEQYF. The CDR3 nucleotides are TGTGCCAGCAGCCACGGGAGCTACGAGCAGTACTTC.

This rearrangement joins TRBV27 to TRBJ2-2, with a tentative D call TRBD1 (6 bases). Between the trimmed V and J ends, which lost 8 bases and 6 bases, there was a span of 19 bases. From germline, CDR1 is MNHEY and CDR2 SMNVEV (reference sequence). This CDR3 is built from 15 residues. CDR3 nucleotides: TGTGCCAGCTCCGCCCGCAGGGGTGTACCCGGGGAGCTGTTTTTT. Amino acid sequence: CASSARRGVPGELFF.

The rearrangement uses TRBV5-1 and TRBJ1-1; 9 bases match TRBD1. This CDR3 region has 14 residues. The ends lost 4 bases at V and 4 bases at J; junction bases unmatched: 5. Germline CDR1 reads SGHRS; CDR2 reads YFSETQ. The CDR3 nucleotides read TGCGCCAGCAGCGGGGGACAGGGCACCACTGAAGCTTTCTTT. Amino acids: CASSGGQGTTEAFF. The full variable domain, rest sourced from reference TRBV5-1 and TRBJ1-1, is KAGVTQTPRYLIKTRGQQVTLSCSPISGHRSVSWYQQTPGQGLQFLFEYFSETQRNKGNFPGRFSGRQFSNSRSEMNVSTLELGDSALYLCASSGGQGTTEAFFGQGTRLTVV.

The rearrangement joins TRBV20-1 to TRBJ2-4; 8 bases are a match to TRBD2. The V segment lost 3 bases and the J segment 2 bases; nucleotides outside the gene matches: 6. This CDR3 has 15 residues. Germline V gene data show CDR1 as DFQATT and CDR2 as SNEGSKA (reference sequence). DNA of the CDR3: TGCAGTGCTAGTCCCGGGGGGGGAACCAAAAACATTCAGTACTTC. Its translation: CSASPGGGTKNIQYF.

V usage is TRBV4-2 and J usage is TRBJ1-1; weak D call: TRBD1 (5 bases). The ends were cut back, 0 bases at V and 0 bases at J, with 14 bases in the middle. The germline CDR1 and CDR2 sequences are LGHNA and YNFKEQ. There are 17 residues in the CDR3. CDR3 bases: TGTGCCAGCAGCCAAGAAGATGTCCGACAGTTGAACACTGAAGCTTTCTTT. Translated, it gives CASSQEDVRQLNTEAFF.

The chain carries TRBV28 and TRBJ2-7; D gene ambiguous. Trimming shortened V by 6 bases and J by 0 bases, and 9 bases separated the two germline ends. CDR3 length: 13 residues. Looked up from germline, CDR1 is MDHEN and CDR2 is SYDVKM. The CDR3 is CASRGHNSYEQYF. CDR3 nucleotides: TGTGCCAGCAGAGGTCATAACTCCTACGAGCAGTACTTC.

The chain employs TRBV4-2 and TRBJ1-2; 10 bases are shared with TRBD1. The J segment lost 4 bases and the V segment lost 2 bases, leaving 7 bases of the junction unmatched. The germline V gene has CDR1 LGHNA and CDR2 YNFKEQ. The CDR3 runs 16 residues. DNA for the CDR3: TGTGCCAGCAGCCAACAAAGACAGGGGGCAGGCTATGGCTACACCTTC. It yields the protein CASSQQRQGAGYGYTF.

CDR3 region: CASSRNTEAFF. In nucleotides, the CDR3 is TGTGCCAGCAGCCGGAACACTGAAGCTTTCTTT. The genes are TRBV5-6 and TRBJ1-1; unclear D gene. In germline, CDR1 is SGHDT, CDR2 YYEEEE. V dropped 4 bases and J dropped 1 base, with 2 bases sitting between them. There are 11 residues in the CDR3.

This rearrangement joins TRBV5-1 to TRBJ2-1; a possible D gene is TRBD2 (7 bases). This CDR3 has 17 amino acids. From germline, CDR1 is SGHRS and CDR2 YFSETQ. V lost 4 bases, J lost 0 bases, and 17 bases lay in between. CDR3 loop: CASSTDGGLSSYNEQFF. CDR3 nucleotide sequence: TGCGCCAGCAGCACTGACGGGGGGCTCAGCTCCTACAATGAGCAGTTCTTC.